Listed here are 8 T cell receptor beta chains from one sample, sequenced in a study of blood T cell repertoires in COVID-19 (dated by TCRdb to the early 2020s). Libraries were built with the immunoSEQ multiplex PCR assay. The immuneACCESS repertoire file appears here via TCRdb, limited to in-frame rearrangements. These files lack a portion of the clones; in checked studies, under half of the deficit traces to unresolved V genes, and the cause of the others is not known. The sample data list 160,000 or so clones, and 87% of these were observed just once. In total, the top ten clones hold 1% to 1.5% of the sample. The source material was PBMCs or T cells enriched from blood (not recorded which). The receptors derive from a human donor with acute COVID-19. The donor label of this sample is uncertain.

V usage is TRBV7-2 and J usage is TRBJ2-1; TRBD2 aligns across 7 bases. V lost 4 bases to trimming and J lost 2 bases; unmatched junction nucleotides: 8. Germline assignment: CDR1 SGHTA and CDR2 FQGNSA. This CDR3 contains 16 residues. This CDR3 reads CASSWAAAGTYNEQFF. Here the CDR3 DNA reads TGTGCCAGCAGCTGGGCAGCAGCGGGAACCTACAATGAGCAGTTCTTC.

The chain combines TRBV4-1 with TRBJ1-5, with 7 bases matching TRBD1. The junction had 19 bases not matched to a gene; V was cut back by 4 bases and J by 1 base. Germline V gives CDR1 MGHRA, CDR2 YSYEKL. There are 20 residues in the CDR3. Written as DNA, the CDR3 is TGCGCCAGCAGCCTAGCCTTCCCCAAGAGACAGGGTGACAGCAATCAGCCCCAGCATTTT. This encodes CASSLAFPKRQGDSNQPQHF.

This clone was picked up one time. The genes are TRBV7-7 and TRBJ2-5, with D tentatively TRBD2 (6 bases). This CDR3 contains 16 residues. Germline assignment: CDR1 SSHAT and CDR2 FNYEAQ (reference sequence). V dropped 5 bases and J dropped 5 bases, with 21 bases sitting between them. Here the CDR3 reads CASSPSGRGGGETQYF. The DNA of the CDR3 is TGTGCCAGCAGCCCGAGCGGGCGTGGCGGCGGTGAGACCCAGTACTTC.

This rearrangement joins TRBV2 to TRBJ1-3, with a tentative D call TRBD1 (5 bases). Germline CDR1 and CDR2: SNHLY and FYNNEI. This CDR3 has 15 amino acids. V was cut by 7 bases and J by 4 bases, with 17 bases left in between. The CDR3 is CASTLQDVTGNTIYF. CDR3 DNA sequence: TGTGCCAGCACTTTACAGGATGTGACCGGAAACACCATATATTTT.

The rearrangement links TRBV27 to TRBJ2-1; 12 bases agree with TRBD2. The CDR3 spans 19 residues. V lost 2 bases to trimming and J lost 6 bases; unmatched junction nucleotides: 14. Germline V gene data show CDR1 as MNHEY and CDR2 as SMNVEV (reference sequence). Here the CDR3 reads CASSLSVSTSGGPPNEQFF. The CDR3 DNA reads TGTGCCAGCAGTTTAAGTGTGTCGACTAGCGGGGGCCCTCCCAATGAGCAGTTCTTC.

The rearrangement joins TRBV4-1 to TRBJ2-1; D is possibly TRBD2 (6 bases). This CDR3 is 15 amino acids long. Trimming shortened V by 1 base and J by 6 bases, and 13 bases separated the two germline ends. CDR1 is MGHRA, CDR2 YSYEKL, per germline. CDR3 nucleotide sequence: TGCGCCAGCAGCCAAGGGAGGGCAGACCGCAATGAGCAGTTCTTC. It is translated as CASSQGRADRNEQFF.

V usage is TRBV7-6 and J usage is TRBJ2-6; tentative D call: TRBD2 (6 bases). The CDR3 is 16 amino acids. Germline V gene lookup returns CDR1 SGHVS and CDR2 FNYEAQ. V was shortened by 3 bases and J by 0 bases, with 9 bases between the two germline ends. DNA of the CDR3: TGTGCCAGCAGCTTGGAGGGGAGCTCTGGGGCCAACGTCCTGACTTTC. Protein product: CASSLEGSSGANVLTF.

This chain connects TRBV7-2 to TRBJ1-5; maybe TRBD1 (5 bases). Germline assignment: CDR1 SGHTA and CDR2 FQGNSA. Trimming took off 1 base at V and 5 bases at J, with 9 bases between the two ends. The CDR3 has 14 amino acids. The CDR3 region is CASSLGRGDQPQHF. The CDR3 nucleotides are TGTGCCAGCAGCTTAGGTCGGGGGGATCAGCCCCAGCATTTT.